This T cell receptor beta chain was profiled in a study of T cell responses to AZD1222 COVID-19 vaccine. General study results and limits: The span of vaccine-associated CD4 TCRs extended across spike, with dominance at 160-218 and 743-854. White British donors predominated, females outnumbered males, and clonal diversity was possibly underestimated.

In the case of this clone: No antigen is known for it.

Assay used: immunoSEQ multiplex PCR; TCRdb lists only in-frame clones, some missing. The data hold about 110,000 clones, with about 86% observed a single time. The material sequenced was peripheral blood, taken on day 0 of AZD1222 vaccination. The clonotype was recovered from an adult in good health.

The CDR3 protein is CASSTGISYNEQFF. CDR3 sequence (DNA): TGTGCCAGCAGTACAGGGATTTCCTACAATGAGCAGTTCTTC. This chain links TRBV28 with TRBJ2-1; weak D call: TRBD1 (6 bases). This CDR3 has 14 residues. V dropped 5 bases and J dropped 1 base, with 9 bases sitting between them. The germline V gene has CDR1 MDHEN and CDR2 SYDVKM.